Ten or more counts support the clone carrying this T cell receptor beta chain. Diagnoses rested on clinical symptoms, serum thyroxine and TRAb, thyroid ultrasound and orbital computed tomography. The data were taken from a study of T cells in Graves' hyperthyroidism and ophthalmopathy. Study summary: Once the initial diagnosis was made, peripheral blood was obtained before any treatment.

TCR beta CDR3 sequences were amplified from RNA transcripts. HTBI primers were employed in a first-round RT-PCR of the TCR CDR3. TCRdb itself ran the multiplex PCR reads through MiXCR, one entry per CDR3 protein. The sample carries about 350,000 distinct CDR3 sequences, about 15% recorded once. Germline V CDR1 and CDR2: SNHLY, FYNNEI. V shed 0 bases and J shed 6 bases, with 8 bases lying between them. This CDR3 spans 14 amino acids. This TCR was recovered from a woman aged 25-40 years with Graves' hyperthyroidism. Sequencing was carried out using blood. The genes are TRBV2 and TRBJ2-2, with D perhaps matching TRBD1 or TRBD2 (5 bases each). The CDR3 region is CASSEARGPGELFF. CDR3 DNA sequence: TGTGCCAGCAGTGAAGCTCGGGGACCCGGGGAGCTGTTTTTT.